The rows below give T cell receptor beta chains drawn from one sample of a study of blood T cell repertoires in COVID-19. Produced via immunoSEQ multiplex PCR; TCRdb's table is partial and in-frame only. The sample holds around 370,000 clones, about 89% seen once. Sequencing was done on a sample of peripheral blood. These receptor sequences come from a woman in her forties or fifties with COVID-19, enrolled during active disease. Both conserved end residues are part of each CDR3. D genes are given only for firm matches. For some rows the clone size is stated as once, few or many, or as a class when expanded; others skip it.

V: TRBV11-3; size: -; D: TRBD2; J: TRBJ2-3; CDR3: CASSLDLGLAGLADTQYF; DNA: TGTGCCAGCAGCTTAGATCTGGGACTAGCGGGACTGGCAGATACGCAGTATTTT
V: TRBV6-2/TRBV6-3; size: -; D: -; J: TRBJ1-2; CDR3: CASSTRNRDGRGYTF; DNA: TGTGCCAGCAGCACCCGTAACAGGGACGGGCGTGGCTACACCTTC
V: TRBV11-2; size: -; D: -; J: TRBJ1-4; CDR3: CASSFYGEKLFF; DNA: TGTGCCAGCAGCTTTTATGGCGAAAAACTGTTTTTT
V: TRBV6-1; size: -; D: -; J: TRBJ1-5; CDR3: CASTQPPQGTQPQHF; DNA: TGTGCCAGCACCCAACCGCCCCAGGGGACACAGCCCCAGCATTTT
V: TRBV14; size: -; D: TRBD1; J: TRBJ2-7; CDR3: CASSQVGTGGYEQYF; DNA: TGTGCCAGCAGCCAAGTGGGGACAGGGGGCTACGAGCAGTACTTC
V: TRBV19; size: -; D: -; J: TRBJ1-1; CDR3: CATSPGGGTEAFF; DNA: TGTGCCACAAGCCCTGGGGGGGGCACTGAAGCTTTCTTT
V: TRBV7-2; size: -; D: -; J: TRBJ2-7; CDR3: CASSKEAGKAYEQYF; DNA: TGTGCCAGCAGCAAAGAAGCCGGGAAGGCCTACGAGCAGTACTTC
V: TRBV7-9; size: -; D: TRBD2; J: TRBJ2-2; CDR3: CASRPGLAPKGQHTGELFF; DNA: TGTGCCAGCAGACCCGGACTAGCGCCGAAAGGGCAACACACCGGGGAGCTGTTTTTT
V: TRBV19; size: -; D: TRBD2; J: TRBJ2-5; CDR3: CASSIVGQGGETQYF; DNA: TGTGCCAGTAGTATAGTAGGGCAGGGAGGGGAGACCCAGTACTTC
V: TRBV3-1/TRBV3-2; size: -; D: -; J: TRBJ2-3; CDR3: CASSPYTDTQYF; DNA: TGTGCCAGCAGCCCGTACACAGATACGCAGTATTTT
V: TRBV5-8; size: -; D: -; J: TRBJ1-1; CDR3: CASSFEGGWGPTTEAFF; DNA: TGTGCCAGCAGCTTTGAGGGAGGGTGGGGGCCGACCACTGAAGCTTTCTTT
V: TRBV6-5; size: -; D: -; J: TRBJ2-7; CDR3: CASSHHYEQYF; DNA: TGTGCCAGCAGCCATCACTACGAGCAGTACTTC
V: TRBV30; size: -; D: -; J: TRBJ2-7; CDR3: CAWSGPGAYEQYF; DNA: TGTGCCTGGAGTGGGCCAGGGGCCTACGAGCAGTACTTC
V: TRBV19; size: -; D: TRBD2; J: TRBJ2-3; CDR3: CASSSGLAGPTDTQYF; DNA: TGTGCCAGTAGTTCGGGACTAGCGGGACCCACAGATACGCAGTATTTT
V: TRBV3-1/TRBV3-2; size: -; D: -; J: TRBJ2-7; CDR3: CASSQTVRVYYEQYF; DNA: TGTGCCAGCAGCCAAACTGTGAGAGTCTACTACGAGCAGTACTTC
V: TRBV14; size: -; D: TRBD1; J: TRBJ1-4; CDR3: CASSQTGGANEKLFF; DNA: TGTGCCAGCAGCCAAACAGGGGGTGCTAATGAAAAACTGTTTTTT
V: TRBV28; size: -; D: TRBD1; J: TRBJ1-2; CDR3: CASSAGGAHGYTF; DNA: TGTGCCAGCAGTGCAGGGGGCGCGCATGGCTACACCTTC
V: TRBV30; size: few; D: -; J: TRBJ1-3; CDR3: CAWGPPGGNTIYF; DNA: TGTGCCTGGGGACCCCCGGGGGGAAACACCATATATTTT
V: TRBV18; size: -; D: -; J: TRBJ2-7; CDR3: CASSPSVQAISYEQYF; DNA: TGTGCCAGCTCACCCTCGGTACAGGCAATCTCCTACGAGCAGTACTTC
V: TRBV3-1/TRBV3-2; size: -; D: -; J: TRBJ1-2; CDR3: CASSTANYGYTF; DNA: TGTGCCAGCAGTACAGCTAACTATGGCTACACCTTC
V: TRBV9; size: few; D: TRBD2; J: TRBJ2-2; CDR3: CASSTLAGANTGELFF; DNA: TGTGCCAGCAGCACTTTAGCGGGGGCGAACACCGGGGAGCTGTTTTTT
V: TRBV18; size: -; D: -; J: TRBJ1-1; CDR3: CASSPLVTGIMNTEAFF; DNA: TGTGCCAGCTCACCGCTCGTGACAGGAATAATGAACACTGAAGCTTTCTTT
V: TRBV2; size: few; D: -; J: TRBJ2-7; CDR3: CASSEIGGSSEYF; DNA: TGTGCCAGCAGTGAAATTGGAGGGAGTTCGGAGTACTTC
V: TRBV5-1; size: -; D: TRBD2; J: TRBJ2-7; CDR3: CASSLADGYEQYF; DNA: TGCGCCAGCAGCCTAGCGGACGGCTACGAGCAGTACTTC
V: TRBV19; size: -; D: TRBD2; J: TRBJ2-4; CDR3: CASSISTSGRGAAKNIQYF; DNA: TGTGCCAGTAGTATCTCAACTAGCGGGAGGGGGGCGGCCAAAAACATTCAGTACTTC
V: TRBV5-6; size: -; D: TRBD1; J: TRBJ1-2; CDR3: CASSLGQGAYGYTF; DNA: TGTGCCAGCAGCTTGGGACAGGGGGCCTATGGCTACACCTTC
V: TRBV6-5; size: once; D: TRBD2; J: TRBJ2-2; CDR3: CASKQGGAGTGELFF; DNA: TGTGCCAGCAAGCAGGGAGGGGCGGGAACCGGGGAGCTGTTTTTT
V: TRBV27; size: -; D: TRBD2; J: TRBJ2-1; CDR3: CASRAGTSANEQFF; DNA: TGTGCCAGCAGAGCCGGGACTAGCGCCAATGAGCAGTTCTTC
V: TRBV6-6; size: -; D: TRBD2; J: TRBJ2-1; CDR3: CASSYGSGPLNEQFF; DNA: TGTGCCAGCAGTTACGGTAGCGGGCCCCTCAATGAGCAGTTCTTC
V: TRBV5-4; size: few; D: TRBD1; J: TRBJ1-1; CDR3: CASSPPGQGNTEAFF; DNA: TGTGCCAGCAGCCCCCCGGGACAGGGGAACACTGAAGCTTTCTTT
V: TRBV24-1; size: -; D: TRBD1; J: TRBJ1-5; CDR3: CATGDRSSNQPQHF; DNA: TGTGCCACCGGGGACAGGTCCTCCAATCAGCCCCAGCATTTT
V: TRBV5-4; size: -; D: -; J: TRBJ2-7; CDR3: CASTLASRGIYEQYF; DNA: TGTGCCAGCACCTTGGCGAGTAGGGGGATCTACGAGCAGTACTTC
V: TRBV30; size: -; D: TRBD1; J: TRBJ2-5; CDR3: CAWSSGQVKTQYF; DNA: TGTGCCTGGAGCTCCGGACAGGTCAAAACCCAGTACTTC
V: TRBV27; size: -; D: TRBD2; J: TRBJ2-7; CDR3: CASSPNRGRARKGDYEQYF; DNA: TGTGCCAGCAGTCCCAACCGCGGGAGGGCCCGAAAGGGCGATTACGAGCAGTACTTC
V: TRBV6-5; size: -; D: -; J: TRBJ2-7; CDR3: CASSYQRLDYEQYF; DNA: TGTGCCAGCAGTTACCAGAGACTAGATTACGAGCAGTACTTC
V: TRBV12-5; size: -; D: -; J: TRBJ1-3; CDR3: CASGSGSAGNTIYF; DNA: TGTGCTAGTGGTTCCGGGAGTGCGGGAAACACCATATATTTT
V: TRBV9; size: -; D: -; J: TRBJ1-2; CDR3: CASSGPGQTFNYGYTF; DNA: TGTGCCAGCAGCGGCCCGGGACAAACCTTTAACTATGGCTACACCTTC
V: TRBV7-9; size: -; D: TRBD1; J: TRBJ1-2; CDR3: CASSLADRGSYGYTF; DNA: TGTGCCAGCAGCTTAGCCGACAGGGGAAGCTATGGCTACACCTTC